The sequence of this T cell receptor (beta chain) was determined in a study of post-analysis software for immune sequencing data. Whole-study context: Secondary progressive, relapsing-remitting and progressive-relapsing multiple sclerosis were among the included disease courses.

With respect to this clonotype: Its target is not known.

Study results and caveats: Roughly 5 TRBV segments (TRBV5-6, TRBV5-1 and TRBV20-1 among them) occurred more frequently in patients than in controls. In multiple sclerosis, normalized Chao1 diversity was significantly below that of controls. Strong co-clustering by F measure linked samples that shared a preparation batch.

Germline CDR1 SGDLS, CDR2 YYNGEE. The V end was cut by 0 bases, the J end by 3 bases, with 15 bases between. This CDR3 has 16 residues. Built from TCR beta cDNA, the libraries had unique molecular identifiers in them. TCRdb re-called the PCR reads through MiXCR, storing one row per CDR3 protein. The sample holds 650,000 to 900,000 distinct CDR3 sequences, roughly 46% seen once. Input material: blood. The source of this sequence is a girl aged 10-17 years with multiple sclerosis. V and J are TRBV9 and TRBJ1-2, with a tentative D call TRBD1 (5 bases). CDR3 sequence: CASSVEGKGNDYGYTF. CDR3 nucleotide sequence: TGTGCCAGCAGCGTAGAAGGGAAGGGGAACGACTATGGCTACACCTTC.